The 32 T cell receptor beta chains presented below share a single source sample, sequenced in a study of cytomegalovirus exposure and HLA in healthy donors. The PCR had 60 Vbeta and 13 Jbeta primers. Generated by immunoSEQ multiplex PCR, the TCRdb table keeps only in-frame clones and is missing some. The sample holds under 150,000 clones, roughly four fifths seen once. The sample consisted of PBMCs. Receptors were obtained from a middle-aged man in good health and CMV-seropositive.

In this sample, this clone turned up once. The chain combines TRBV28 with TRBJ2-7; perhaps TRBD1 as D (5 bases). CDR1 MDHEN and CDR2 SYDVKM come from the germline V gene. V was trimmed by 7 bases and J by 6 bases, leaving 10 bases between them. The CDR3 length is 11 residues. CDR3 in amino acids: CASTKTAEQYF. CDR3 bases: TGTGCCAGCACCAAGACAGCCGAGCAGTACTTC.

The rearrangement links TRBV7-3 to TRBJ2-2, with D unresolved. The germline V and J ends were trimmed by 1 base and 1 base, with 13 bases remaining between them. Germline assignment: CDR1 SGHTA and CDR2 FQGTGA. This CDR3 is built from 17 residues. The CDR3 loop reads CASSLSPTLLNTGELFF. In DNA, the CDR3 is TGTGCCAGCAGCTTAAGCCCCACCTTACTGAACACCGGGGAGCTGTTTTTT.

V usage is TRBV4-1 and J usage is TRBJ2-7, with a tentative D call TRBD1 (6 bases). CDR1 is MGHRA and CDR2 is YSYEKL in the germline V gene. V lost 1 base to trimming and J lost 3 bases, with 13 bases between them. The CDR3 runs 15 residues. The CDR3 bases are TGCGCCAGCAGCCAAGTTCAGGGGCCTGACTACGAGCAGTACTTC. Amino acid sequence: CASSQVQGPDYEQYF.

The chain joins TRBV2 to TRBJ2-7; the match to TRBD1 covers 7 bases. Per germline, CDR1 SNHLY and CDR2 FYNNEI. This CDR3 comprises 15 residues. J lost 1 base, V lost 6 bases, and 9 bases had no gene match. This CDR3 reads CASRIRDSISYEQYF. For the CDR3, the DNA is TGTGCCAGCAGGATCCGGGACAGTATATCCTACGAGCAGTACTTC.

This clone was found a few times. This chain connects TRBV7-9 to TRBJ1-2, with D perhaps matching TRBD1 (5 bases). V dropped 5 bases and J dropped 0 bases, with 10 bases sitting between them. This CDR3 is 14 amino acids long. CDR1 is SEHNR and CDR2 is FQNEAQ in the germline V gene (reference sequence). This CDR3 is CASSRAGSNYGYTF. The CDR3 bases are TGTGCCAGCAGCCGTGCAGGGTCTAACTATGGCTACACCTTC.

The sample holds one count of this clone. This sample includes further DNA sequences coding for the same CDR3. The chain recombines TRBV7-8 with TRBJ2-1, with 7 bases fitting TRBD2. Germline V gene sequence: CDR1 SGHVS, CDR2 FQNEAQ. The CDR3 length is 17 residues. The trim removed 5 bases at V and 5 bases at J, leaving 15 bases unmatched. CDR3 in amino acids: CASSPMDGRLAHNEQFF. CDR3 DNA sequence: TGTGCCAGCAGCCCCATGGACGGGAGACTAGCCCACAATGAGCAGTTCTTC.

The chain joins TRBV2 to TRBJ1-5; 7 nucleotides align to TRBD1. Germline assignment: CDR1 SNHLY and CDR2 FYNNEI. The CDR3 length is 15 residues. Unmatched junction bases numbered 10, after V lost 8 bases and J lost 3 bases. CDR3 sequence: CASYRDSGANQPQHF. CDR3 in DNA: TGTGCCAGCTACCGGGACAGTGGCGCCAATCAGCCCCAGCATTTT.

The chain combines TRBV7-3 with TRBJ2-3; tentatively, D is TRBD2 (6 bases). Germline CDR1 SGHTA, CDR2 FQGTGA. Trimming shortened V by 1 base and J by 5 bases, and 10 bases separated the two germline ends. The CDR3 spans 14 residues. In DNA, the CDR3 is TGTGCCAGCAGCTTAAACGGGAGAGTAGATACGCAGTATTTT. Protein: CASSLNGRVDTQYF.

This clone showed up just once. This sequence joins TRBV5-1 and TRBJ2-3; 9 bases agree with TRBD2. CDR3 length equals 16 residues. In germline, CDR1 is SGHRS, CDR2 YFSETQ. Trimming took 0 bases from V and 3 from J; bases not matched to a gene: 5. As DNA, the CDR3 is TGCGCCAGCAGCTTGGTTGCGGGAGGGCCGACAGATACGCAGTATTTT. It encodes CASSLVAGGPTDTQYF.

The chain has TRBV11-2 and TRBJ2-3; D is unclear. V lost 0 bases and J lost 2, with 3 bases in between. Germline V gene lookup returns CDR1 SGHAT and CDR2 FQNNGV. CDR3 length equals 13 residues. Here the CDR3 reads CASSLDFTDTQYF. For the CDR3, the DNA is TGTGCCAGCAGCTTAGACTTCACAGATACGCAGTATTTT.

This clone was detected a few times. V usage is TRBV28 and J usage is TRBJ1-5, with D tentatively TRBD1 (6 bases). This CDR3 contains 15 residues. CDR1 is MDHEN, CDR2 SYDVKM, per germline. The V gene lost 7 bases and the J gene lost 7 bases, with 20 bases spanning the gap. The CDR3 here is CASTSPTGPNQPQHF. CDR3 in DNA: TGTGCCAGCACCTCCCCGACAGGACCTAACCAGCCCCAGCATTTT.

The J gene is TRBJ2-1, the V gene TRBV7-6; perhaps TRBD1 as D (6 bases). Germline loops: CDR1 SGHVS, CDR2 FNYEAQ. CDR3 length: 12 residues. Trimming left V 8 bases short and J 3 bases short, with 8 bases between. The CDR3: CASRDIYNEQFF. The CDR3 bases are TGTGCCAGCCGGGACATCTACAATGAGCAGTTCTTC.

The V gene is TRBV4-1, the J gene TRBJ1-3; 7 nucleotides match TRBD1. The CDR3 consists of 16 residues. The trim removed 3 bases at V and 0 bases at J, leaving 5 bases unmatched. CDR1 and CDR2 from the germline V gene are MGHRA and YSYEKL. The CDR3 spells CASSQKGQPSGNTIYF. CDR3 nucleotide sequence: TGCGCCAGCAGCCAGAAGGGACAGCCCTCTGGAAACACCATATATTTT.

This chain connects TRBV4-1 to TRBJ1-2; D gene unclear. V lost 0 bases and J lost 9, with 20 bases in between. The CDR3 is 16 amino acids. CDR1 is MGHRA and CDR2 is YSYEKL in the germline V gene. The CDR3 here is CASSQDYDKVGLSYTF. CDR3 bases: TGCGCCAGCAGCCAAGATTACGACAAAGTCGGCTTGAGCTACACCTTC.

The rearrangement links TRBV7-3 to TRBJ2-7; D is possibly TRBD2 (5 bases). Trimming took 2 bases from V and 1 from J, leaving 12 bases between them. In germline, CDR1 is SGHTA, CDR2 FQGTGA. The CDR3 is made up of 15 amino acids. The CDR3 protein is CASSLSPGWSYEQYF. For the CDR3, the DNA is TGTGCCAGCAGCTTATCCCCGGGATGGTCCTACGAGCAGTACTTC.

The chain links TRBV30 to TRBJ2-7, with D perhaps matching TRBD2 (6 bases). This CDR3 contains 13 residues. Per germline, CDR1 GTSNPN and CDR2 SVGIG (reference sequence). The V end was cut by 5 bases, the J end by 0 bases, with 11 bases between. The CDR3 nucleotides read TGTGCCTGGTGCTGGGGAGGCTCCTACGAGCAGTACTTC. It translates to CAWCWGGSYEQYF.

The V and J genes are TRBV14 and TRBJ1-1; D gene ambiguous. The CDR3 loop spans 13 amino acids. V lost 4 bases, J lost 1 base, and 7 bases lay in between. Germline V lookup: CDR1 SGHDN, CDR2 FVKESK. The CDR3 nucleotides read TGTGCCAGCAGCCCTACTTCGAACACTGAAGCTTTCTTT. The encoded protein is CASSPTSNTEAFF.

This chain connects TRBV4-1 to TRBJ2-7; maybe TRBD1 (6 bases). Trimming left V 4 bases short and J 4 bases short, with 20 bases between. Germline V gene data show CDR1 as MGHRA and CDR2 as YSYEKL. The CDR3 has 16 amino acids. In DNA, the CDR3 is TGCGCCAGCAGCCCTCGGACAGCCCTTCGGGGATACGAGCAGTACTTC. Its protein product is CASSPRTALRGYEQYF.

This clone was detected a few times. The chain links TRBV6-5 to TRBJ2-7, with 9 bases aligning to TRBD1. CDR3 length: 15 residues. The germline V gene has CDR1 MNHEY and CDR2 SVGAGI. Trimming removed 6 bases from V and 3 bases from J; junction bases left unmatched: 9. CDR3 region: CASSPPDRGYYEQYF. CDR3 sequence (DNA): TGTGCCAGCAGCCCTCCGGACAGGGGTTACTACGAGCAGTACTTC.

The J gene is TRBJ2-5, the V gene TRBV7-7; 9 bases align to TRBD1. The germline CDR1 and CDR2 sequences are SSHAT and FNYEAQ (reference sequence). The length of the CDR3 is 14 residues. V gave up 9 bases and J gave up 1 base; unmatched junction bases: 6. The CDR3 region has the DNA TGTGCCAGGGGGGGACAGGGCGGCCAAGAGACCCAGTACTTC. Encoded protein: CARGGQGGQETQYF.

J is TRBJ2-4 and V is TRBV7-9; D is unclear. The CDR3 is 12 residues long. From germline, CDR1 is SEHNR and CDR2 FQNEAQ (reference sequence). Trimming cost V 2 bases and J 5 bases, with 4 bases left between them. Written as DNA, the CDR3 is TGTGCCAGCAGCTTACAGGAAAACATTCAGTACTTC. Translating it yields CASSLQENIQYF.

Concerning this clone itself: One end of the junction fails to match germline, which may point to a read error. The rearrangement links TRBV18 to TRBJ2-1; tentative D call: TRBD1 (5 bases). The CDR3 spans 15 residues. Germline-derived CDR1 and CDR2 are KGHSH and LQKENI. The CDR3: CASSSQGYSYSEQFF. CDR3 in DNA: TGTGCCAGCTCATCCCAGGGATACTCCTACAGTGAGCAGTTCTTC.

J is TRBJ1-2 and V is TRBV18, with 7 nucleotides matching TRBD1. The CDR3 loop spans 14 amino acids. The J segment lost 7 bases and the V segment lost 0 bases, leaving 5 bases of the junction unmatched. From germline, CDR1 is KGHSH and CDR2 LQKENI. The CDR3 loop is CASSPPEGASGYTF. For the CDR3, the DNA is TGTGCCAGCTCACCACCTGAGGGGGCGAGTGGCTACACCTTC.

This clone was detected a few times. The CDR3 DNA is TGTGCCAGCAGTGAAACCCGCGGCCCGACAGGGGTTGAAGCTTTCTTT. It specifies CASSETRGPTGVEAFF. The chain recombines TRBV6-1 with TRBJ1-1; 8 bases map to TRBD1. The CDR3 is 16 amino acids. J was trimmed by 7 bases and V by 2 bases; bases with no gene match: 12. Germline CDR1 and CDR2: MNHNS and SASEGT.

J is TRBJ2-3 and V is TRBV4-1; 9 nucleotides align to TRBD1. This CDR3 is built from 18 residues. Per germline, CDR1 MGHRA and CDR2 YSYEKL. Unmatched junction bases numbered 12, after V lost 1 base and J lost 4 bases. The CDR3 nucleotides are TGCGCCAGCAGCCAAGCGAGCACAGGGGGCCGGAGGGCAGATACGCAGTATTTT. This encodes CASSQASTGGRRADTQYF.

This clone has more than one count but fewer than ten. This sequence joins TRBV5-1 and TRBJ1-1; D gene uncertain. Germline V gene sequence: CDR1 SGHRS, CDR2 YFSETQ. V lost 0 bases and J 0 bases, leaving 12 bases between the germline ends. The CDR3 is 16 residues long. CDR3 amino acids: CASSLDTAPMNTEAFF. CDR3 sequence (DNA): TGCGCCAGCAGCTTGGATACAGCCCCAATGAACACTGAAGCTTTCTTT. Full variable domain (remainder filled in from reference TRBV5-1 and TRBJ1-1): KAGVTQTPRYLIKTRGQQVTLSCSPISGHRSVSWYQQTPGQGLQFLFEYFSETQRNKGNFPGRFSGRQFSNSRSEMNVSTLELGDSALYLCASSLDTAPMNTEAFFGQGTRLTVV.

The chain has TRBV12-5 and TRBJ2-1; 16 bases align to TRBD2. With V trimmed by 5 bases and J by 4 bases, 11 bases remained unmatched. Germline CDR1 LGHNT, CDR2 FRNRAP. The CDR3 runs to 19 residues. The CDR3 spells CASGKPGLAGGLGYNEQFF. In nucleotides, the CDR3 is TGTGCTAGTGGTAAACCGGGACTAGCGGGAGGGCTGGGGTACAATGAGCAGTTCTTC. Supplemented by reference TRBV12-5 and TRBJ2-1, the full variable domain reads DARVTQTPRHKVTEMGQEVTMRCQPILGHNTVFWYRQTMMQGLELLAYFRNRAPLDDSGMPKDRFSAEMPDATLATLKIQPSEPRDSAVYFCASGKPGLAGGLGYNEQFFGPGTRLTVL.

In this sample, this clone turned up a few times. The genes are TRBV5-4 and TRBJ1-1; 7 nucleotides line up with TRBD1. V dropped 4 bases and J dropped 1; count of bases not matched to a gene: 10. CDR1 SGHNT and CDR2 YYREEE come from the germline V gene (reference sequence). This CDR3 is built from 16 residues. CDR3 region: CASSGPVGQANTEAFF. The DNA of the CDR3 is TGTGCCAGCAGCGGGCCGGTCGGACAGGCGAACACTGAAGCTTTCTTT.

This chain's CDR3 is CASMRDRINTGELFF. The CDR3 DNA follows: TGTGCCAGTATGCGGGACAGGATAAACACCGGGGAGCTGTTTTTT. V gene TRBV19 combines with J gene TRBJ2-2, with 8 bases that match TRBD1. CDR3 length: 15 residues. Looked up from germline, CDR1 is LNHDA and CDR2 is SQIVND (reference sequence). V shed 7 bases, J shed 2 bases, and the junction held 6 bases outside the gene matches.

The rearrangement joins TRBV2 to TRBJ1-3; 8 bases align to TRBD1. V trimming: 8 bases; J trimming: 0 bases; junction bases outside the gene matches: 6. The CDR3 runs to 15 residues. Looked up from germline, CDR1 is SNHLY and CDR2 is FYNNEI. The CDR3 coding sequence is TGTGCCAGCCTCCGGGACAGGCCCTCTGGAAACACCATATATTTT. Protein sequence: CASLRDRPSGNTIYF.

The V and J genes are TRBV13 and TRBJ2-5; 8 bases are a match to TRBD2. The J call is in doubt because the DNA end fits TRBJ2-7 better. This CDR3 comprises 17 residues. Germline V lookup: CDR1 PRHDT, CDR2 FYEKMQ (reference sequence). CDR3 sequence (DNA): TGTGCCAGCAGCTTAGGCCCTCACGGGAGGGATTCCTACGAGCAGTACTTC. Amino acids: CASSLGPHGRDSYEQYF.

This rearrangement joins TRBV29-1 to TRBJ1-2, with a tentative D call TRBD1 (6 bases). V shed 0 bases and J shed 4 bases, with 9 bases lying between them. Germline V gives CDR1 SQVTM, CDR2 ANQGSEA. This CDR3 region has 13 residues. This chain's CDR3 is CSVEDNRAYGYTF. CDR3 DNA: TGCAGCGTTGAAGATAACAGGGCCTATGGCTACACCTTC.